Listed below are T cell receptor beta chains from one sample, sequenced in a study of shared clonotypes between healthy human individuals. Method: immunoSEQ multiplex PCR; TCRdb's copy keeps in-frame clones and lacks some. The sample shows 950,000 to 1,200,000 clones, approximately 75% of them seen only once. Sequenced input: memory CD4+ T cells from PBMCs. These receptors were taken from a man younger than 35 in good health. Some clones in this sample may be carry-over from other donors' samples. Both conserved end residues are part of each CDR3. D genes are given only for firm matches. Not all rows give a size; the values are once, few, many and, for expanded clones, a class.

d_call j_call clone_size v_call cdr3_aa cdr3_nt
NA TRBJ1-3 NA TRBV14 CASRPTFTAINGNTIYF TGTGCCAGCAGGCCGACTTTTACAGCCATTAACGGAAACACCATATATTTT
NA TRBJ2-7 NA TRBV1 CTSSQGISYEQYF TGCACCAGCAGCCAAGGGATCTCCTACGAGCAGTACTTC
NA TRBJ2-5 NA TRBV6-5 CASSYLQTQYF TGTGCCAGCAGTTACCTCCAGACCCAGTACTTC
NA TRBJ2-7 NA TRBV5-4 CASSPKGPSVYEQYF TGTGCCAGCAGCCCGAAGGGACCCTCGGTCTACGAGCAGTACTTC
NA TRBJ2-7 NA TRBV27 CASSRTPSGVHEQYF TGTGCCAGCAGCAGAACCCCATCCGGTGTCCACGAGCAGTACTTC
NA TRBJ2-5 NA TRBV28 CASTLDGTQYF TGTGCCAGCACCCTGGACGGGACCCAGTACTTC
TRBD1 TRBJ2-7 NA TRBV28 CASSRYDRGHEQYF TGTGCCAGCAGTAGATACGACAGGGGCCACGAGCAGTACTTC
TRBD2 TRBJ2-7 NA TRBV28 CASSDSSGTYEQYF TGTGCCAGCAGTGACTCTAGCGGAACCTACGAGCAGTACTTC
NA TRBJ1-2 NA TRBV30 CAWSAGDGYTF TGTGCCTGGAGTGCGGGGGATGGCTACACCTTC
TRBD1 TRBJ1-3 NA TRBV6-5 CASSPGQGEQHTIYF TGTGCCAGCAGTCCCGGACAGGGTGAACAACACACCATATATTTT
NA TRBJ2-1 NA TRBV4-2 CASSQAGVGEQFF TGTGCCAGCAGCCAAGCGGGGGTCGGTGAGCAGTTCTTC
TRBD2 TRBJ2-2 NA TRBV18 CASSPWTSGNTGELFF TGTGCCAGCTCACCATGGACTAGCGGGAACACCGGGGAGCTGTTTTTT
NA TRBJ2-6 many TRBV27 CASSLGSGANVLTF TGTGCCAGCAGTTTAGGCTCTGGGGCCAACGTCCTGACTTTC
NA TRBJ2-7 NA TRBV5-1 CASSPTGLSYEQYF TGCGCCAGCAGCCCCACCGGGCTTTCCTACGAGCAGTACTTC
NA TRBJ1-1 NA TRBV6-5 CASSSENTEAFF TGTGCCAGCAGTTCTGAGAACACTGAAGCTTTCTTT
NA TRBJ1-2 NA TRBV19 CASSIRENYGYTF TGTGCCAGTAGTATACGGGAAAACTATGGCTACACCTTC
NA TRBJ1-1 NA TRBV9 CASTGQGGANTEAFF TGTGCCAGCACCGGGCAAGGGGGAGCGAACACTGAAGCTTTCTTT
NA TRBJ2-3 NA TRBV7-2 CASSLSRLDTQYF TGTGCCAGCAGCTTAAGCCGCTTGGATACGCAGTATTTT
NA TRBJ2-1 NA TRBV6-4 CASSERPRSEQFF TGTGCCAGCAGTGAGCGGCCGAGGAGTGAGCAGTTCTTC
NA TRBJ2-1 many TRBV15 CATSRDYTGSYNEQFF TGTGCCACCAGCAGAGATTATACTGGCTCCTACAATGAGCAGTTCTTC
NA TRBJ2-2 few TRBV5-1 CASSLAGGLNTGELFF TGCGCCAGCAGCTTGGCTGGGGGCCTTAACACCGGGGAGCTGTTTTTT
NA TRBJ2-3 NA TRBV19 CASTEGSTDTQYF TGTGCCAGTACGGAGGGCTCCACAGATACGCAGTATTTT
TRBD1 TRBJ2-1 NA TRBV27 CASAHRGRYNEQFF TGTGCCAGCGCTCACAGGGGGAGATACAATGAGCAGTTCTTC
NA TRBJ1-4 NA TRBV9 CASSVGLRNEKLFF TGTGCCAGCAGCGTAGGATTGAGGAATGAAAAACTGTTTTTT
TRBD2 TRBJ2-1 NA TRBV5-6 CASNEAGGENEQFF TGTGCCAGCAACGAAGCGGGAGGAGAGAATGAGCAGTTCTTC
NA TRBJ2-7 NA TRBV28 CASSLRYGEQYF TGTGCCAGCAGCCTCCGGTACGGCGAGCAGTACTTC
TRBD1 TRBJ2-2 few TRBV18 CASSPDRGQAGELFF TGTGCCAGCTCACCGGACAGGGGGCAAGCCGGGGAGCTGTTTTTT
TRBD1 TRBJ2-7 NA TRBV30 CAWGTGGRYEQYF TGTGCCTGGGGGACAGGGGGGCGCTACGAGCAGTACTTC
NA TRBJ2-2 NA TRBV2 CASIRGENTGELFF TGTGCCAGCATCAGAGGGGAGAACACCGGGGAGCTGTTTTTT
TRBD2 TRBJ2-7 few TRBV7-2 CASNLRAGANYEQYF TGTGCCAGCAACTTAAGAGCGGGAGCTAATTACGAGCAGTACTTC
NA TRBJ2-3 once TRBV27 CASSPFGLSTDTQYF TGTGCCAGCAGTCCCTTCGGACTGAGCACAGATACGCAGTATTTT
NA TRBJ1-5 NA TRBV4-1 CASSQVDSGDQPQHF TGCGCCAGCAGCCAAGTTGATTCAGGGGATCAGCCCCAGCATTTT
TRBD2 TRBJ2-5 NA TRBV6-6 CASSDPGTSGLGTQYF TGTGCCAGCTCTGACCCCGGGACTAGCGGCTTAGGGACCCAGTACTTC
NA TRBJ1-2 NA TRBV7-9 CASSPTGGRGGYTF TGTGCCAGCAGCCCCACCGGGGGCCGGGGGGGCTACACCTTC
NA TRBJ2-7 NA TRBV6-1 CASSPNRDGAYEQYF TGTGCCAGCAGTCCAAACCGGGACGGAGCCTACGAGCAGTACTTC
TRBD1 TRBJ1-4 few TRBV4-3 CASSQDPQGANEKLFF TGCGCCAGCAGCCAAGACCCACAGGGGGCAAATGAAAAACTGTTTTTT
NA TRBJ2-1 NA TRBV6-5 CASSFGVASSYNEQFF TGTGCCAGCAGTTTTGGGGTGGCCAGCTCCTACAATGAGCAGTTCTTC
NA TRBJ1-3 NA TRBV28 CASSPPGSARLGNTIYF TGTGCCAGCAGTCCCCCGGGCTCCGCGCGCCTGGGAAACACCATATATTTT
NA TRBJ1-1 NA TRBV6-5 CASSDVMNTEAFF TGTGCCAGCAGCGACGTCATGAACACTGAAGCTTTCTTT
NA TRBJ2-1 NA TRBV6-5 CASSYRMSGVSNEQFF TGTGCCAGCAGTTACAGGATGAGCGGAGTGAGCAATGAGCAGTTCTTC
NA TRBJ1-4 NA TRBV27 CASRRGGREKLFF TGTGCCAGCAGGAGGGGCGGCAGGGAAAAACTGTTTTTT
NA TRBJ2-2 NA TRBV2 CASTREGQAAGLPGELFF TGTGCCAGCACAAGGGAGGGACAGGCGGCCGGCTTGCCCGGGGAGCTGTTTTTT
NA TRBJ2-6 few TRBV18 CASSPPIAGANVLTF TGTGCCAGCTCACCACCGATAGCCGGGGCCAACGTCCTGACTTTC
NA TRBJ2-7 NA TRBV11-2 CASSAPGRRPYEQYF TGTGCCAGCAGCGCACCGGGACGGAGGCCCTACGAGCAGTACTTC
NA TRBJ1-6 NA TRBV7-2 CASSPHGDNNSPLHF TGTGCCAGCAGCCCCCACGGGGATAATAATTCACCCCTCCACTTT